The 17 T cell receptor beta chains below all came from one sample that was sequenced in a study of identical twins. TCRdb re-analysed the 5' RACE reads in MiXCR, keeping a single row per CDR3 protein. Here the sample spans roughly 230,000 distinct CDR3 sequences, roughly 8.7% being singletons. These data are also associated with another study on yellow fever vaccine responses in identical twins.

The specimen sequenced was CD8+ T cells sorted from blood. These receptors were collected from a woman aged 18 to 35 in good health.

The genes are TRBV11-2 and TRBJ2-7; tentative D call: TRBD1 (6 bases). CDR1 is SGHAT, CDR2 FQNNGV, per germline. The CDR3 loop spans 14 amino acids. The V gene lost 4 bases and the J gene lost 2 bases, with 12 bases spanning the gap. CDR3 DNA: TGTGCCAGCAGCTCTTACTCAGGGGCCTACGAGCAGTACTTC. Residues: CASSSYSGAYEQYF.

This clonotype appeared many times. The chain combines TRBV27 with TRBJ2-5; TRBD2 agrees at 9 bases. With V trimmed by 4 bases and J by 3 bases, 6 bases remained unmatched. CDR1 MNHEY and CDR2 SMNVEV come from the germline V gene (reference sequence). This CDR3 is built from 15 residues. The DNA for the CDR3 is TGTGCCAGCAGTTGGCTAGCGGGGATCAAAGAGACCCAGTACTTC. The encoded protein is CASSWLAGIKETQYF.

In its sample, this clonotype was seen a few times. This sequence joins TRBV3-1 and TRBJ1-2; D unclear. The CDR3 runs 14 residues. The V and J ends lost 0 bases and 6 bases respectively, with 11 bases between them. Per germline, CDR1 LGHDT and CDR2 YNNKEL (reference sequence). The DNA for the CDR3 is TGTGCCAGCAGCCAAGAGTGGAAGGAGGATGGCTACACCTTC. This gives the protein CASSQEWKEDGYTF.

J is TRBJ1-6 and V is TRBV29-1; D may be TRBD1 (6 bases). Germline assignment: CDR1 SQVTM and CDR2 ANQGSEA. The CDR3 length is 13 residues. Between the trimmed V and J ends, which lost 6 bases and 7 bases, there was a span of 13 bases. The CDR3 sequence is CSVPTTGNSPLHF. In nucleotides, the CDR3 is TGCAGCGTCCCAACCACAGGGAATTCACCCCTCCACTTT.

The rearrangement links TRBV10-3 to TRBJ1-1, with D possibly TRBD1 on 6 matching bases. The V gene's germline CDR1 is ENHRY and CDR2 SYGVKD. The CDR3 is 13 residues long. The V end was cut by 7 bases, the J end by 5 bases, with 14 bases between. This CDR3 is CAIKNRVETEAFF. In DNA form, the CDR3 reads TGTGCCATCAAGAACAGGGTCGAGACTGAAGCTTTCTTT.

This clonotype came up many times. This chain uses TRBV5-6 with TRBJ2-2, with 9 bases that match TRBD1. The V segment lost 5 bases and the J segment 6 bases; nucleotides outside the gene matches: 8. CDR1 is SGHDT, CDR2 YYEEEE, per germline. CDR3 length equals 15 residues. CDR3: CASSSVGTGSGELFF. The CDR3 bases are TGTGCCAGCAGTTCTGTGGGGACAGGGTCCGGGGAGCTGTTTTTT. Using reference TRBV5-6 and TRBJ2-2 for the parts outside the CDR3, the full variable domain is DAGVTQSPTHLIKTRGQQVTLRCSPKSGHDTVSWYQQALGQGPQFIFQYYEEEERQRGNFPDRFSGHQFPNYSSELNVNALLLGDSALYLCASSSVGTGSGELFFGEGSRLTVL.

This clonotype occurred a few times. J is TRBJ2-2 and V is TRBV5-6; D gene ambiguous. Germline V gene sequence: CDR1 SGHDT, CDR2 YYEEEE. V lost 0 bases to trimming and J lost 6 bases, with 12 bases between them. CDR3 length: 15 residues. The CDR3 DNA reads as TGTGCCAGCAGCTTGGAGATGGAGCCCGCCGGGGAGCTGTTTTTT. It is translated as CASSLEMEPAGELFF.

The gene calls are TRBV27 and TRBJ2-7; 7 bases agree with TRBD1. This CDR3 is built from 15 residues. J lost 6 bases, V lost 4 bases, and 12 bases had no gene match. The germline V gene has CDR1 MNHEY and CDR2 SMNVEV (reference sequence). The chain's CDR3 is CASSSTTGWGSEQYF. CDR3 sequence (DNA): TGTGCCAGCAGTTCGACGACAGGGTGGGGGAGCGAGCAGTACTTC.

Many counts were recorded for this clonotype. The V gene is TRBV29-1, the J gene TRBJ2-3; TRBD2 matches 9 bases. Per the germline V gene, CDR1 is SQVTM and CDR2 is ANQGSEA. With V trimmed by 1 base and J by 2 bases, 13 bases remained unmatched. The CDR3 covers 18 residues. The CDR3 DNA reads TGCAGCGTTGAAGGCCCCGTCGCTCTAGCGGGATACACAGATACGCAGTATTTT. It is translated as CSVEGPVALAGYTDTQYF.

This clonotype came up many times. V gene TRBV5-5 combines with J gene TRBJ2-1; 8 bases align to TRBD1. The CDR3 contains 15 residues. From germline, CDR1 is SGHKS and CDR2 YYEKEE (reference sequence). V dropped 4 bases and J dropped 2; count of bases not matched to a gene: 5. In DNA, the CDR3 is TGTGCCAGCAGCACCCGGGACAGGACCTACAATGAGCAGTTCTTC. It specifies CASSTRDRTYNEQFF. The full variable domain, completed using reference TRBV5-5 and TRBJ2-1, is DAGVTQSPTHLIKTRGQQVTLRCSPISGHKSVSWYQQVLGQGPQFIFQYYEKEERGRGNFPDRFSARQFPNYSSELNVNALLLGDSALYLCASSTRDRTYNEQFFGPGTRLTVL.

This clonotype showed up just a few times. The V gene is TRBV6-5, the J gene TRBJ2-3, with 9 bases matching TRBD2. The germline V gene encodes CDR1 MNHEY and CDR2 SVGAGI. The CDR3 spans 16 residues. The V gene end was trimmed by 0 bases and the J gene end by 1 base; junction bases not matched to a gene: 2. This chain's CDR3 is CASSYSPSGGTDTQYF. The DNA for the CDR3 is TGTGCCAGCAGTTACTCGCCTAGCGGGGGCACAGATACGCAGTATTTT.

This clonotype was counted ten times or more. The V call is TRBV6-2 or TRBV6-3, the J call TRBJ2-1; 14 bases map to TRBD2. The junction had 6 bases not matched to a gene; V was cut back by 4 bases and J by 7 bases. The CDR3 runs 16 residues. Per the germline V gene, CDR1 is MNHEY and CDR2 is SVGEGT. The CDR3 here is CASSLGTSGRKNEQFF. DNA for the CDR3: TGTGCCAGCAGTTTGGGGACTAGCGGGAGAAAAAATGAGCAGTTCTTC.

This chain joins TRBV27 and TRBJ2-5; 8 bases agree with TRBD1. The CDR3 length is 16 residues. Germline loops: CDR1 MNHEY, CDR2 SMNVEV (reference sequence). J lost 1 base, V lost 5 bases, and 9 bases had no gene match. The CDR3 here is CASSPSPTGAQETQYF. The DNA of the CDR3 is TGTGCCAGCAGTCCATCCCCGACAGGGGCCCAAGAGACCCAGTACTTC.

The sample holds many counts of this clonotype. This chain links TRBV27 with TRBJ2-7; tentative D call: TRBD2 (5 bases). V lost 3 bases, J lost 3 bases, and 9 bases lay in between. Germline lookup yields CDR1 MNHEY and CDR2 SMNVEV (reference sequence). This CDR3 region has 13 residues. CDR3 loop: CASSFLGSYEQYF. In DNA, the CDR3 is TGTGCCAGCAGTTTTCTAGGGAGCTACGAGCAGTACTTC.

The chain is built from TRBV9 and TRBJ2-1; 9 nucleotides align to TRBD2. From germline, CDR1 is SGDLS and CDR2 YYNGEE. CDR3 length: 14 residues. Trimming at V came to 0 bases and at J to 16 bases, leaving 11 bases not matched to a gene. CDR3 sequence (DNA): TGTGCCAGCAGCGTAGGTAGCGGGGGTGTTGGGGCTTTCTTC. Its protein is CASSVGSGGVGAFF.

CDR3 in DNA: TGTGCCAGCAGCCCTGACCCTAGCGGAGCTACCGGGGAGCTGTTTTTT. It specifies CASSPDPSGATGELFF. The chain employs TRBV14 and TRBJ2-2, with 7 positions matching TRBD2. V shed 4 bases, J shed 5 bases, and the junction held 10 bases outside the gene matches. CDR1 and CDR2 (germline): SGHDN, FVKESK. The CDR3 is 16 amino acids.

The chain has TRBV6-1 and TRBJ2-1; D might be TRBD1 or TRBD2, each matching 6 bases. Germline CDR1 reads MNHNS; CDR2 reads SASEGT. The V end lost 6 bases, the J end lost 5 bases, and 17 bases lay between the germline ends. The CDR3 covers 15 residues. CDR3 nucleotide sequence: TGTGCCAGCAGGGAGGGACACTTCGGGGACAATGAGCAGTTCTTC. It specifies CASREGHFGDNEQFF.